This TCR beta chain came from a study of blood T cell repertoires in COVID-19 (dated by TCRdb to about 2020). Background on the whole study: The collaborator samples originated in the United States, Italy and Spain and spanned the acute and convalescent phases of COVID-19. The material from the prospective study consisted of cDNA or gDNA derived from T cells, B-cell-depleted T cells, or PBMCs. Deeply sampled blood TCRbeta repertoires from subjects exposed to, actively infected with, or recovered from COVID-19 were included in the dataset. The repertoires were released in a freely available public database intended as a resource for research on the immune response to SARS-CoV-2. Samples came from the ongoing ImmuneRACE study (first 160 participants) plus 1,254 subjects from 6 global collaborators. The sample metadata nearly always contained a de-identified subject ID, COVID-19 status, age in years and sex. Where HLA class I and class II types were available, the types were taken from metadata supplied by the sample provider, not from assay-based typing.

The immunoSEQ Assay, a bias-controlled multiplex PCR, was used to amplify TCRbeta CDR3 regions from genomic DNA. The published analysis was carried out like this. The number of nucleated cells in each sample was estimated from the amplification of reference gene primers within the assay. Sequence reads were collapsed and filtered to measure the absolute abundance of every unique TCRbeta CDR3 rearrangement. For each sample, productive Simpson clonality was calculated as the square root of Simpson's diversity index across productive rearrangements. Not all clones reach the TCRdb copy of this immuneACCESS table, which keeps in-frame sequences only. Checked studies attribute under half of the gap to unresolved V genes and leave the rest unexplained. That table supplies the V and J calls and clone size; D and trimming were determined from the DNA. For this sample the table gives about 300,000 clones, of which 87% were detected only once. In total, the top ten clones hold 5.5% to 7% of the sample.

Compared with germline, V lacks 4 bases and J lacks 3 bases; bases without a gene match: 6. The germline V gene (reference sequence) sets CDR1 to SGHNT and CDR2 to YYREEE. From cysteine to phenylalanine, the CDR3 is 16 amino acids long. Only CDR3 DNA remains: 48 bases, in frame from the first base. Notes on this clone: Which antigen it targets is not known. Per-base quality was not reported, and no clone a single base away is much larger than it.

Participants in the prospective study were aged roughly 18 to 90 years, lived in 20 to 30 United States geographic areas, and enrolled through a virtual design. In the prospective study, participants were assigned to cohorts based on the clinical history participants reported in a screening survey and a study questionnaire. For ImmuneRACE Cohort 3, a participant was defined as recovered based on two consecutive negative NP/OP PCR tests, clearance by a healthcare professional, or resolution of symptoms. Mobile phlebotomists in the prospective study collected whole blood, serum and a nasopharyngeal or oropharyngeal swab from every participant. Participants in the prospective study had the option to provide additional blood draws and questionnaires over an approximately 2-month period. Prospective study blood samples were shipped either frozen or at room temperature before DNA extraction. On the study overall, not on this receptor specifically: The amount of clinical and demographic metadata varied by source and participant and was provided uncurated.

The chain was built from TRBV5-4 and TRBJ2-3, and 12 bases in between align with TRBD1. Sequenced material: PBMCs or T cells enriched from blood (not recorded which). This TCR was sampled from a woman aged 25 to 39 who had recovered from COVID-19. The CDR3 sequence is CASSRGQGAATDTQYF. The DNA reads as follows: TGTGCCAGCAGCCGGGGACAGGGGGCTGCTACAGATACGCAGTATTTT.